This T cell receptor (beta chain) was obtained from a study of Graves' ophthalmopathy and Graves' hyperthyroidism listed by TCRdb under 2018. Regarding the complete study: A patient counted as having stable hyperthyroidism if there was no progression to ophthalmopathy within 18 months of follow-up. TCR beta repertoire signatures were used to distinguish Graves' ophthalmopathy from Graves' hyperthyroidism and to predict progression to ophthalmopathy. In total, approximately 130 blood samples were TCR-sequenced: fewer than 50 ophthalmopathy, under 80 hyperthyroidism and approximately 17 hyperthyroidism-to-ophthalmopathy patients. To explore V-J signatures that distinguish ophthalmopathy from hyperthyroidism, a discovery set of 100 patients was enrolled, made up of around 44 with ophthalmopathy and under 65 with stable hyperthyroidism. For independent validation, a separate cohort was made up of approximately 19 hyperthyroidism patients plus 17 patients who later progressed from hyperthyroidism to ophthalmopathy. In more than five hyperthyroidism patients, T-cell repertoires of thyroid tissue and blood were compared. Following sample collection, hyperthyroidism patients were given methimazole at a starting dose of 30 mg daily, and ophthalmopathy patients were given high-dose intravenous methylprednisolone. Findings and caveats that apply to the study as a whole: No statistical method was used to predetermine the sample size, and group allocation was not hidden from the investigators. The 13-signature model separated ophthalmopathy from stable hyperthyroidism with over 85% sensitivity and approximately 83% specificity in cross-validation, and 80%/75% in the test set. In validation, the model predicted ophthalmopathy progression with more than 55% sensitivity and about 77% specificity; some 13 predicted patients were CT-confirmed with GO in a median of 6.5 months. Most expanded thyroid clonotypes with frequency above 0.001 were also detected in blood, suggesting blood repertoires may reflect the thyroid immune response.

Hyperthyroidism patients were newly diagnosed, with disease duration under 2 months, and aged 18 to 65 years. Patients with other autoimmune diseases, uncontrolled infections, pregnancy or lactation were excluded. Diagnosis was based on clinical symptoms, serum thyroxine, TRAb, thyroid ultrasound and orbital computed tomography. Total RNA was extracted with Trizol reagent and quality-checked on an Agilent 2100 Bioanalyzer. Many counts were recorded for this clonotype. Its antigen target is currently unknown. No clone much larger than this one lies a single base away; base qualities are absent. For repertoire sequencing, the TCR beta CDR3 regions were amplified from RNA transcripts. The first round of RT-PCR was done with HTBI primers and the Qiagen OneStep RT-PCR kit, and was followed by a second round of multiplex PCR, then size selection and purification. Sequencing of the libraries was carried out on an Illumina HiSeq2000 in paired-end mode with 100 bp reads. Processing in the source paper ran as follows. Reads were processed with SOAPnuke, discarding reads with adapters, uncalled bases, mean Phred below 15, or no exact constant-primer or identifier match. COPE v1.2.5 was used to merge the high-quality paired reads. Each unique nucleotide sequence was defined as a clonotype, and clonotypes were aligned to IMGT TRB V, D and J references with MiTCR v1.1. Analysis was restricted to V-J combinations with a frequency above 0.0001, which covered roughly 99% of repertoires. A TCR clonal expansion and chaos score per V-J combination was defined as the ratio of F50 clonal expansion to chaos observed in the TCRdist matrix. Welch's t-statistics and random forest were used to narrow the features down to around 12 V-J combinations, which were then fed into a naive Bayes classifier. Thyroid-blood repertoire similarity was quantified with the Morisita-Horn index. TCRdb itself trimmed the public reads at Q25 with fastp, ran MiXCR and retained productive beta chains. Entries that share a CDR3 protein sequence are merged under the most common genes and DNA. The V and J calls come from TCRdb's annotation, not from the publication. The table for this sample lists about 1.2 million distinct CDR3 sequences; less than 45% of them were counted only once. The ten largest make up roughly 11% of the sample.

The trim is 10 bases for V and 0 bases for J, with a gap of 15 bases between the germline ends. From cysteine to phenylalanine, the CDR3 is 15 amino acids long. The only DNA kept is the CDR3, 45 bases in frame from the first base. This TCR was sampled from an adult man with Graves' hyperthyroidism. Sequencing was performed on peripheral blood or thyroid tissue (not recorded which). The rearrangement combines TRBV12-3 or TRBV12-4 with TRBJ1-4, with no confidently assigned D gene. The DNA sequence follows: TGTGCCATTTCGTTTGGCCCCGCAACTAATGAAAAACTGTTTTTT. Translated, it reads CAISFGPATNEKLFF.